The 29 T cell receptor beta chains below come from one sample, sequenced in a study of cytomegalovirus exposure and HLA in healthy donors. The study ran its PCR with 60 Vbeta and 13 Jbeta primers. Some clones are missing from TCRdb's copy, which holds only in-frame ones; the method was immunoSEQ multiplex PCR. The sample includes about 160,000 clones, 70% to 90% of them seen just once. The sequenced sample was PBMCs. All receptors come from a man younger than 35 in good health and CMV-seropositive.

This chain connects TRBV5-6 to TRBJ2-2, with D unclear. This CDR3 has 14 amino acids. Trimming removed 0 bases from V and 1 base from J, with 4 bases in between. The germline gives CDR1 SGHDT, CDR2 YYEEEE. The CDR3 loop reads CASSLVMNTGELFF. Here the CDR3 DNA reads TGTGCCAGCAGCTTGGTTATGAACACCGGGGAGCTGTTTTTT.

The chain recombines TRBV7-2 with TRBJ2-2; 9 bases fit TRBD1. Germline V gene lookup returns CDR1 SGHTA and CDR2 FQGNSA. The CDR3 runs 17 residues. J was trimmed by 4 bases and V by 2 bases; bases with no gene match: 8. CDR3 in DNA: TGTGCCAGCAGCTTAAAAGACACAGGGGGCATCACCGGGGAGCTGTTTTTT. This translates into CASSLKDTGGITGELFF.

The chain employs TRBV19 and TRBJ1-2; the D is unclear. Germline values: CDR1 LNHDA, CDR2 SQIVND (reference sequence). V was trimmed by 0 bases and J by 6 bases, leaving 8 bases between them. There are 13 residues in the CDR3. Here the CDR3 reads CASSIDGYDGYTF. In DNA, the CDR3 is TGTGCCAGTAGTATAGACGGGTATGATGGCTACACCTTC.

The chain is built from TRBV18 and TRBJ2-1; 10 bases map to TRBD1. CDR1 is KGHSH and CDR2 is LQKENI in the germline V gene. Trimming took 2 bases from V and 4 from J; bases not matched to a gene: 5. This CDR3 has 16 residues. CDR3: CASSPERDRGYNEQFF. CDR3 sequence (DNA): TGTGCCAGCTCACCAGAGCGGGACAGGGGATACAATGAGCAGTTCTTC.

The chain couples TRBV13 to TRBJ1-3, with 7 positions matching TRBD1. This CDR3 region has 16 residues. Unmatched junction bases numbered 9, after V lost 4 bases and J lost 3 bases. The germline gives CDR1 PRHDT, CDR2 FYEKMQ (reference sequence). The CDR3 DNA reads as TGTGCCAGCAGCTCTCCACAGGGGACTGGTGGAAACACCATATATTTT. Translating gives CASSSPQGTGGNTIYF.

The chain uses TRBV7-7 and TRBJ2-5; tentatively, D is TRBD1 (6 bases). The germline gives CDR1 SSHAT, CDR2 FNYEAQ (reference sequence). The germline V and J ends were trimmed by 4 bases and 4 bases, with 19 bases remaining between them. This CDR3 contains 16 residues. CDR3 residues: CASSSSWLGGLETQYF. CDR3 in DNA: TGTGCCAGCAGCTCGAGCTGGCTTGGGGGCTTAGAGACCCAGTACTTC.

The rearrangement joins TRBV5-5 to TRBJ2-3, with D tentatively TRBD1 (6 bases). From germline, CDR1 is SGHKS and CDR2 YYEKEE (reference sequence). The CDR3 spans 12 residues. V was clipped by 3 bases and J by 9 bases, with 11 bases between them. CDR3 in DNA: TGTGCCAGCAGCTGGGACACCCAAACGCAGTATTTT. It specifies CASSWDTQTQYF.

The chain links TRBV9 to TRBJ2-4; D is unresolved. The CDR3 sequence is 16 residues long. V was clipped by 3 bases and J by 0 bases, with 13 bases between them. The germline V gene has CDR1 SGDLS and CDR2 YYNGEE. CDR3 residues: CASSGGEPAAKNIQYF. In DNA, the CDR3 is TGTGCCAGCAGCGGTGGAGAACCAGCAGCCAAAAACATTCAGTACTTC.

This clone occurred once. The DNA of the CDR3 is TGTGCCAGCTCCACCGGGGGGACTGAAGCTTTCTTT. Its protein product is CASSTGGTEAFF. V usage is TRBV6-6 and J usage is TRBJ1-1, with a tentative D call TRBD1 (5 bases). Germline CDR1 is MNHNY and CDR2 is SVGAGI (reference sequence). V lost 8 bases and J 5 bases, leaving 12 bases between the germline ends. This CDR3 is built from 12 residues.

This clone has only one observation. This chain uses TRBV7-9 with TRBJ2-1; weak D call: TRBD2 (6 bases). V lost 0 bases and J 8 bases, leaving 23 bases between the germline ends. CDR1 SEHNR and CDR2 FQNEAQ come from the germline V gene (reference sequence). The CDR3 consists of 18 residues. As DNA, the CDR3 is TGTGCCAGCAGCTTAGCAGGTCGCCGGGGAGGAATAGACGATGAGCAGTTCTTC. Amino acids: CASSLAGRRGGIDDEQFF.

This clone was detected once. This rearrangement joins TRBV18 to TRBJ2-2; 7 bases are a match to TRBD2. From germline, CDR1 is KGHSH and CDR2 LQKENI. The V segment lost 3 bases and the J segment 6 bases; nucleotides outside the gene matches: 7. This CDR3 has 15 amino acids. The CDR3 loop reads CASSPSGSYAGELFF. The CDR3 coding sequence is TGTGCCAGCTCACCTAGCGGGTCGTACGCCGGGGAGCTGTTTTTT.

This chain connects TRBV6-5 to TRBJ1-1, with a weak D call TRBD1 (6 bases). The V and J ends lost 6 bases and 5 bases respectively, with 13 bases between them. The CDR3 extends over 13 amino acids. Per germline, CDR1 MNHEY and CDR2 SVGAGI. CDR3 in amino acids: CASRIRQATEAFF. The CDR3 bases are TGTGCCAGCAGGATAAGACAGGCTACTGAAGCTTTCTTT.

V usage is TRBV9 and J usage is TRBJ2-7, with a weak D call TRBD1 (5 bases). V shed 3 bases and J shed 5 bases, with 12 bases lying between them. This CDR3 comprises 13 residues. Germline assignment: CDR1 SGDLS and CDR2 YYNGEE. In nucleotides, the CDR3 is TGTGCCAGCAGCGCAGGTGGGGCAGACGAGCAGTACTTC. Translation: CASSAGGADEQYF. The full variable domain, completed using reference TRBV9 and TRBJ2-7, is DSGVTQTPKHLITATGQRVTLRCSPRSGDLSVYWYQQSLDQGLQFLIQYYNGEERAKGNILERFSAQQFPDLHSELNLSSLELGDSALYFCASSAGGADEQYFGPGTRLTVT.

The rearrangement joins TRBV6-5 to TRBJ2-7, with 10 positions matching TRBD1. Trimming cost V 5 bases and J 1 base; bases outside gene matches: 5. Germline loops: CDR1 MNHEY, CDR2 SVGAGI. This CDR3 region has 15 residues. The CDR3 reads CASSKPGQGSYEQYF. CDR3 DNA sequence: TGTGCCAGCAGTAAACCGGGACAGGGGTCCTACGAGCAGTACTTC.

Remarks on this clone: One end of the junction is discordant with germline, which a read error may explain. V gene TRBV30 combines with J gene TRBJ2-4; tentative D call: TRBD2 (5 bases). The CDR3 is 15 amino acids. In germline, CDR1 is GTSNPN, CDR2 SVGIG (reference sequence). CDR3 sequence: CAWSSIQEAKNSQYF. The DNA for the CDR3 is TGTGCCTGGTCCTCAATCCAGGAGGCCAAAAACAGTCAGTACTTC.

This clone was picked up one time. This chain joins TRBV14 and TRBJ1-1; D might be TRBD1 (6 bases). Trimming removed 1 base at V and 1 base at J, with 10 bases between. The germline V gene has CDR1 SGHDN and CDR2 FVKESK. This CDR3 contains 15 residues. CDR3 sequence: CASSQVLGANTEAFF. The CDR3 DNA follows: TGTGCCAGCAGCCAAGTACTGGGGGCGAACACTGAAGCTTTCTTT.

This chain uses TRBV9 with TRBJ2-7, with TRBD1 identical over 10 bases. Germline CDR1 SGDLS, CDR2 YYNGEE. The junction had 4 bases not matched to a gene; V was cut back by 1 base and J by 6 bases. This CDR3 comprises 14 residues. Here the CDR3 DNA reads TGTGCCAGCAGCGTAACCGGGACAGGGGTCGAGCAGTACTTC. It specifies CASSVTGTGVEQYF.

The CDR3 DNA sequence: TGTGCCAGCAGGGGAACAGGCTCTGGAAACACCATATATTTT. Translated: CASRGTGSGNTIYF. The J gene is TRBJ1-3, the V gene TRBV6-6; the D gene is possibly TRBD1 (5 bases). The germline CDR1 and CDR2 sequences are MNHNY and SVGAGI (reference sequence). CDR3 size: 14 residues. V gave up 6 bases and J gave up 0 bases, with 9 bases separating them.

The chain uses TRBV10-3 and TRBJ1-5; maybe TRBD1 (6 bases). The V end lost 4 bases, the J end lost 2 bases, and 9 bases lay between the germline ends. The CDR3 sequence is 14 residues long. Germline CDR1 reads ENHRY; CDR2 reads SYGVKD. The CDR3 sequence: CAISGAGGNQPQHF. CDR3 DNA sequence: TGTGCCATCAGTGGAGCAGGGGGCAATCAGCCCCAGCATTTT.

This chain links TRBV6-6 with TRBJ1-6; D not resolved. The CDR3 is 14 residues long. V was trimmed by 6 bases and J by 9 bases, leaving 15 bases between them. Germline V gene data show CDR1 as MNHNY and CDR2 as SVGAGI (reference sequence). Here the CDR3 DNA reads TGTGCCAGCAGCATACAGTCCCTATCTTCACCCCTCCACTTT. Translated, it gives CASSIQSLSSPLHF.

The chain carries TRBV14 and TRBJ2-7; D gene uncertain. The CDR3 extends over 13 amino acids. Germline lookup yields CDR1 SGHDN and CDR2 FVKESK. V was clipped by 0 bases and J by 7 bases, with 10 bases between them. CDR3 bases: TGTGCCAGCAGCCAAGATCGCAGGTGGGAGCAGTACTTC. Translation gives CASSQDRRWEQYF.

CDR3 nucleotide sequence: TGTGCCATCACCCCGACAGGCGGCGAGCAGTACTTC. Translation gives CAITPTGGEQYF. The chain carries TRBV10-3 and TRBJ2-7, with D perhaps matching TRBD1 (6 bases). Per germline, CDR1 ENHRY and CDR2 SYGVKD. This CDR3 is 12 amino acids long. V was shortened by 7 bases and J by 6 bases, with 13 bases between the two germline ends.

This clone was observed a single time. The chain recombines TRBV7-9 with TRBJ2-7; 9 bases fit TRBD2. The ends lost 3 bases at V and 2 bases at J; junction bases unmatched: 8. Germline assignment: CDR1 SEHNR and CDR2 FQNEAQ (reference sequence). The CDR3 covers 16 residues. The DNA for the CDR3 is TGTGCCAGCAGCTTTAAAGAGCGGGGGGCTCCCTACGAGCAGTACTTC. Encoded protein: CASSFKERGAPYEQYF.

The V call is TRBV18, the J call TRBJ2-7; 12 nucleotides line up with TRBD2. Trimming at V came to 4 bases and at J to 0 bases, leaving 4 bases not matched to a gene. Germline values: CDR1 KGHSH, CDR2 LQKENI. The CDR3 loop spans 16 amino acids. The chain's CDR3 is CASSLLGLAGSYEQYF. The CDR3 DNA is TGTGCCAGCTCACTACTGGGACTAGCGGGCTCCTACGAGCAGTACTTC.

The rearrangement joins TRBV29-1 to TRBJ1-5; possibly TRBD1 for D (6 bases). Germline CDR1 and CDR2: SQVTM and ANQGSEA. CDR3 size: 15 residues. Trimming cost V 2 bases and J 2 bases, with 13 bases left between them. Here the CDR3 DNA reads TGCAGCGTTGAATGGGGCGAGGGGGGCAATCAGCCCCAGCATTTT. Amino acids: CSVEWGEGGNQPQHF.

This clone was observed once. Here the CDR3 DNA reads TGCGCCAGCAGTCAACGAAAGGACAGCTCAGCTGGGGCCAACGTCCTGACTTTC. It encodes CASSQRKDSSAGANVLTF. This chain uses TRBV23-1 with TRBJ2-6; D might be TRBD1 (6 bases). TRBV23-1 is an ORF, with its function uncertain. The V end was cut by 2 bases, the J end by 2 bases, with 16 bases between. This CDR3 is 18 amino acids long.

This clone was seen a single time. The chain combines TRBV5-1 with TRBJ2-2; D is unresolved. CDR1 is SGHRS, CDR2 YFSETQ, per germline. V lost 0 bases and J 3 bases, leaving 15 bases between the germline ends. CDR3 size: 17 residues. CDR3 DNA: TGCGCCAGCAGCTTGGCCCCCCCGGGTAGCTACACCGGGGAGCTGTTTTTT. Its protein product is CASSLAPPGSYTGELFF.

The J gene is TRBJ2-2, the V gene TRBV7-2, with D tentatively TRBD2 (5 bases). There are 13 residues in the CDR3. The germline gives CDR1 SGHTA, CDR2 FQGNSA. The V end lost 6 bases, the J end lost 3 bases, and 8 bases lay between the germline ends. The CDR3 DNA is TGTGCCAGCAGGGGAGAATACACCGGGGAGCTGTTTTTT. Translating it yields CASRGEYTGELFF.

The V gene is TRBV6-5, the J gene TRBJ2-7; D perhaps matches TRBD2 (5 bases). V gave up 4 bases and J gave up 4 bases, with 14 bases separating them. The germline V gene has CDR1 MNHEY and CDR2 SVGAGI. This CDR3 is 14 amino acids long. The CDR3, as DNA: TGTGCCAGCAGTTTAAGAGGGAATGGGTACGAGCAGTACTTC. It translates to CASSLRGNGYEQYF.